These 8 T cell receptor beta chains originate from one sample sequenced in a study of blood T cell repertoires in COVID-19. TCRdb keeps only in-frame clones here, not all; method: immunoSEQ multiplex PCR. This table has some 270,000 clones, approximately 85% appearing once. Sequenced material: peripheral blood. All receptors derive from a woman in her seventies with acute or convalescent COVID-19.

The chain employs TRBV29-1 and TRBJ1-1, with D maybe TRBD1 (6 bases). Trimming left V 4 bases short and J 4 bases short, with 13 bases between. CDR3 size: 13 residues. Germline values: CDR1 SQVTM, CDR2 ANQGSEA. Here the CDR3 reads CSVALQGGTEAFF. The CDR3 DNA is TGCAGCGTTGCCCTGCAAGGGGGCACTGAAGCTTTCTTT.

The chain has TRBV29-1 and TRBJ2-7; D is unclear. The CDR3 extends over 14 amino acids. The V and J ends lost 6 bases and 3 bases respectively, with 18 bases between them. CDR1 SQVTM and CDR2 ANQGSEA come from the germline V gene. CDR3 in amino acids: CSVTTSETLYEQYF. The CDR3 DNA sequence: TGCAGCGTCACAACCTCCGAGACTCTCTACGAGCAGTACTTC.

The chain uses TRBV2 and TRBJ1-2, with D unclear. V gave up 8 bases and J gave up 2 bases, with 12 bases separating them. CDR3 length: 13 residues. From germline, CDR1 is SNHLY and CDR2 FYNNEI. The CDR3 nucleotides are TGTGCCAGCTCAAGAGTAGCGAACTATGGCTACACCTTC. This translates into CASSRVANYGYTF.

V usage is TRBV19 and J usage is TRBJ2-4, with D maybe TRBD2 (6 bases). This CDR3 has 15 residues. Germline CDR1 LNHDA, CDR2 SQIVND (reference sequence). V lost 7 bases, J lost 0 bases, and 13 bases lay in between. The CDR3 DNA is TGTGCCAGTACCTCGGTGGGGGGAGCCAAAAACATTCAGTACTTC. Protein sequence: CASTSVGGAKNIQYF.

The CDR3 spells CASSPPGLGGSGAQYF. The CDR3, as DNA: TGTGCCAGCAGCCCCCCGGGACTAGGGGGATCCGGGGCCCAGTACTTC. This chain joins TRBV3-1 (or the pseudogene TRBV3-2) and TRBJ2-5; 8 bases are shared with TRBD2. Trimming cost V 4 bases and J 9 bases; bases outside gene matches: 16. CDR3 length: 16 residues. CDR1 LGHDT and CDR2 YNNKEL come from the germline V gene (reference sequence).

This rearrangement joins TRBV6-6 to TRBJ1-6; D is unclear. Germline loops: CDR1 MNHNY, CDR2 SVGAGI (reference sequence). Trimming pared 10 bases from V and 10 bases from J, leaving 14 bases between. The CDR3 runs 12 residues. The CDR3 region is CATGEGRSPLHF. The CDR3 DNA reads TGTGCCACCGGGGAGGGCCGATCACCCCTCCACTTT.

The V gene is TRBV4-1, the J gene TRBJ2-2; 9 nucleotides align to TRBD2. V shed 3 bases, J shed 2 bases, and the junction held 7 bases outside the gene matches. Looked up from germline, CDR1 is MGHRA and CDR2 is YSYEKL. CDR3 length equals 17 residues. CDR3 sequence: CASSQGLAGINTGELFF. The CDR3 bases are TGCGCCAGCAGCCAGGGGCTAGCGGGGATTAACACCGGGGAGCTGTTTTTT.

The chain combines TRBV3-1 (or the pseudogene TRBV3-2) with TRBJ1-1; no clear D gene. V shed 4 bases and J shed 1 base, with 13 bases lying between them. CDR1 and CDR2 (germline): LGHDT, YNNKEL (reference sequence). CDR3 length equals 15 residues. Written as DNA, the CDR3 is TGTGCCAGCAGCCCCGTTGCAGGATCGAACACTGAAGCTTTCTTT. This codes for CASSPVAGSNTEAFF.